This entry concerns a single T cell receptor (beta chain). Its antigen remains undetermined. No per-base quality is available; no much larger clone lies one base away. Ophthalmopathy patients had moderately to severely active disease, with a Clinical Activity Score of 3 or more, a NOSPECS grade of 4 or more, and a disease duration of less than 3 months. Exclusion was applied to patients with uncontrolled infections, other autoimmune diseases, pregnancy or lactation. Diagnoses relied on clinical symptoms, serum thyroxine and TRAb, thyroid ultrasound and orbital computed tomography. Ficoll-Paque density gradient centrifugation was used to isolate PBMCs from approximately 11 ml of fresh peripheral blood. Total RNA was extracted using Trizol reagent, and RNA quality was assessed on an Agilent 2100 Bioanalyzer. The data were taken from a study of T cells in Graves' hyperthyroidism and ophthalmopathy (dated by TCRdb to between 2019 and 2020). General notes on the study: Peripheral blood was sampled at the time of initial diagnosis, prior to any treatment. The 95 to 100 discovery patients were randomly split 7:3 into training and test sets. The paper reports TCR Vbeta CDR3 sequencing of some 140 peripheral blood samples: approximately 41 ophthalmopathy, fewer than 80 hyperthyroidism and 17 progressor patients. After blood sampling, hyperthyroidism patients were treated with methimazole at a starting dose of 30 mg daily, and ophthalmopathy patients were treated with high-dose intravenous methylprednisolone. Prospective prediction of ophthalmopathy was tested in an independent validation cohort of approximately 19 hyperthyroidism patients and roughly 16 patients who later progressed to ophthalmopathy. To identify distinguishing TCR V-J signatures, a discovery cohort of around 100 patients was used, comprising 40 to 45 with Graves' ophthalmopathy and 55 to 65 with stable Graves' hyperthyroidism. In roughly six Graves' hyperthyroidism patients, the study also compared T-cell repertoires from thyroid tissue with T-cell repertoires from blood. Study-level results and caveats: Blood samples also contained most of the expanded thyroid clonotypes (frequency above 0.001), which suggests that blood repertoires may reflect thyroid immune responses. No statistical method was used to fix the sample size in advance, and group allocation was not hidden from the investigators. A model built on a 13 V-J signature distinguished ophthalmopathy from stable hyperthyroidism, reaching over 85% sensitivity and 81.08% specificity in cross-validation and 80%/75% in testing. During validation, the model predicted progression to ophthalmopathy a median of approximately 7 months ahead of onset, with approximately 71% sensitivity and around 73% specificity.

TCR beta CDR3 regions were amplified from RNA transcripts. A first-round RT-PCR of the TCR CDR3 used the HTBI primer set with the Qiagen OneStep RT-PCR kit. Libraries were constructed in a second round of multiplex PCR, after which size selection and purification were performed. Sequencing of the libraries was done on an Illumina HiSeq2000 using paired-end 100 bp reads. In the authors' own workflow: SOAPnuke was used to process the raw data, throwing out any read that contained adapters or uncalled bases, had a mean Phred below 15, or lacked an exact constant-primer or identifier match. High-quality paired reads were merged with COPE v1.2.5, and unique nucleotide sequences were defined as clonotypes. Clonotypes were aligned to IMGT TRBV, TRBD and TRBJ reference segments using MiTCR v1.1. Only V-J combinations with frequency above 0.0001, covering 99.2% of repertoires, were analysed. A TCS score was defined as the ratio between F50 (clonal expansion) and ExV (chaos), using BLOSUM62-based TCRdist between CDR3 peptides within each V-J. Welch's t-statistics and random forest reduced roughly 540 V-J features to 10 to 15, which were used in a naive Bayes classifier (R e1071). TCRdb ran its own pipeline on the public reads, namely fastp trimming at Q25 and MiXCR clone calling, and kept in-frame beta chains. Duplicate CDR3 protein sequences are folded into a single record with the most common DNA and genes. TCRdb's processing, not the authors' own work, is the source of the V and J calls. The sample yields 330,000 or so distinct CDR3 sequences; 15% to 20% were counted once. In total, the top ten clones hold 15% to 18% of the sample.

The CDR3 has 16 amino acids, counting the end cysteine and phenylalanine. The only DNA kept is the CDR3, 48 bases in frame from the first base. Based on the germline V gene, the CDR1 and CDR2 sequences are SGHAT and FQNNGV. V drops 0 bases and J drops 5 bases, leaving 16 bases in between. Sequenced: blood. This chain is built from TRBV11-2 and TRBJ1-2, with no reliable assignment of the D segment. The source is a middle-aged woman with Graves' ophthalmopathy. The CDR3 region: CASSLEGYGLGYGYTF. The sequence in DNA is TGTGCCAGCAGCTTAGAGGGTTACGGACTTGGATATGGCTACACCTTC.